Following are 24 T cell receptor beta chains from one sample sequenced in a study of blood T cell repertoires in COVID-19 (TCRdb year 2020). The library was obtained by the immunoSEQ multiplex PCR assay. TCRdb holds this immuneACCESS table with in-frame rearrangements only. Some clones are missing; in checked studies, unresolved V genes explain under half, and the rest has no known cause. The sample table lists over 55,000 clones, around 85% of them with a count of one. In total, the top ten clones hold around a fifth of the sample. Sequencing was carried out using peripheral blood. The receptors stem from a woman at least 80 years old with acute or convalescent COVID-19.

In nucleotides, the CDR3 is TGTGCCAGCAGCTTGGGAGGGTTCTATGGCTACACCTTC. This sequence encodes CASSLGGFYGYTF. The chain uses TRBV7-9 and TRBJ1-2; no clear D. The CDR3 is 13 residues long. CDR1 SEHNR and CDR2 FQNEAQ come from the germline V gene (reference sequence). Trimming left V 3 bases short and J 4 bases short, with 9 bases between.

This clone occurred once. The V and J genes are TRBV5-1 and TRBJ2-3, with 8 bases that match TRBD2. CDR1 and CDR2 from the germline V gene are SGHRS and YFSETQ. V was pared by 2 bases and J by 0 bases, with 2 bases of the junction left unmatched. This CDR3 has 15 residues. The CDR3 sequence: CASSLLAGSTDTQYF. The CDR3 nucleotides are TGCGCCAGCAGCTTATTAGCGGGGAGCACAGATACGCAGTATTTT.

V and J are TRBV7-9 and TRBJ2-1; tentative D call: TRBD2 (6 bases). CDR3 length: 15 amino acids. The ends were cut back, 0 bases at V and 2 bases at J, with 8 bases in the middle. The germline CDR1 and CDR2 sequences are SEHNR and FQNEAQ (reference sequence). CDR3 DNA: TGTGCCAGCAGCTTAGCGTGGACTACCTACAATGAGCAGTTCTTC. It encodes CASSLAWTTYNEQFF.

J is TRBJ2-3 and V is TRBV9, with TRBD1 matching over 9 bases. This CDR3 is 17 amino acids long. Germline values: CDR1 SGDLS, CDR2 YYNGEE. With V trimmed by 2 bases and J by 6 bases, 13 bases remained unmatched. DNA of the CDR3: TGTGCCAGCAGCGTTACAGGGGGCACAGGGACAGGGGATACGCAGTATTTT. The encoded protein is CASSVTGGTGTGDTQYF.

The gene calls are TRBV28 and TRBJ2-3; 10 nucleotides agree with TRBD2. The CDR3 has 15 amino acids. Trimming cost V 3 bases and J 7 bases; bases outside gene matches: 7. The V gene's germline CDR1 is MDHEN and CDR2 SYDVKM. This chain's CDR3 is CASSLKLAGPHTQYF. CDR3 nucleotides: TGTGCCAGCAGTTTGAAACTAGCGGGACCGCATACGCAGTATTTT.

This clone was detected only once. The CDR3 loop is CASERTGGGYTF. CDR3 DNA sequence: TGTGCCAGCGAACGGACAGGGGGAGGCTACACCTTC. V is TRBV12-3 or TRBV12-4 and J is TRBJ1-2, with TRBD1 identical over 10 bases. The CDR3 has 12 residues. V trimming: 8 bases; J trimming: 8 bases; junction bases outside the gene matches: 5.

This chain links TRBV12-3 or TRBV12-4 with TRBJ2-3, with a weak D call TRBD2 (6 bases). This CDR3 spans 12 amino acids. Trimming removed 6 bases from V and 11 bases from J, with 15 bases in between. The CDR3 protein is CASSPGLVRQYF. Here the CDR3 DNA reads TGTGCCAGCAGCCCGGGACTGGTAAGGCAGTATTTT.

DNA of the CDR3: TGTGCCAGCTCCCGGTCTAGCGGGAGAGGGGATACGCAGTATTTT. Translation gives CASSRSSGRGDTQYF. The chain joins TRBV18 to TRBJ2-3; 10 bases line up with TRBD2. Trimming removed 6 bases from V and 6 bases from J; junction bases left unmatched: 9. The CDR3 is made up of 15 amino acids. Germline CDR1 is KGHSH and CDR2 is LQKENI.

The gene calls are TRBV18 and TRBJ1-3, with 7 bases matching TRBD1. V lost 3 bases and J lost 0; bases outside the gene matches: 5. The length of the CDR3 is 16 residues. Germline CDR1 reads KGHSH; CDR2 reads LQKENI. CDR3 in DNA: TGTGCCAGCTCACCCCGACAGGGCAACTCTGGAAACACCATATATTTT. It specifies CASSPRQGNSGNTIYF.

This chain joins TRBV19 and TRBJ2-2, with D maybe TRBD2 (6 bases). This CDR3 region has 15 residues. Trimming removed 5 bases from V and 0 bases from J, with 10 bases in between. Germline lookup yields CDR1 LNHDA and CDR2 SQIVND (reference sequence). The CDR3 protein is CASSGRSANTGELFF. CDR3 in DNA: TGTGCCAGTAGTGGGAGGTCGGCGAACACCGGGGAGCTGTTTTTT.

This chain links TRBV5-8 with TRBJ1-1, with a possible D match to TRBD1 (6 bases). CDR1 is SGHTS, CDR2 YDEGEE, per germline. The CDR3 sequence is 15 residues long. Trimming removed 4 bases at V and 4 bases at J, with 17 bases between. CDR3 coding DNA: TGTGCCAGCAGCATAGCGACAGGATTCGGCACTGAAGCTTTCTTT. This encodes CASSIATGFGTEAFF.

The chain links TRBV20-1 to TRBJ2-3; D unclear. Trimming left V 7 bases short and J 4 bases short, with 6 bases between. Per germline, CDR1 DFQATT and CDR2 SNEGSKA (reference sequence). CDR3 length equals 10 residues. The CDR3 region is CSVPADTQYF. DNA of the CDR3: TGCAGTGTTCCGGCAGATACGCAGTATTTT.

The V and J genes are TRBV12-3 or TRBV12-4 and TRBJ2-7; 8 bases align to TRBD2. After removal of 7 bases from V and 6 bases from J, the junction contained 8 bases not matched to a gene. The CDR3 runs to 13 residues. The CDR3 DNA follows: TGTGCCAGCATCCGCCGGGGGGGAGGCGAGCAGTACTTC. As protein: CASIRRGGGEQYF.

The chain employs TRBV9 and TRBJ2-7; 9 bases match TRBD1. Germline assignment: CDR1 SGDLS and CDR2 YYNGEE. The CDR3 extends over 15 amino acids. With 0 bases clipped from V and 6 bases from J, the junction kept 7 bases outside the gene matches. CDR3 residues: CASSVGRTGASEQYF. In DNA form, the CDR3 reads TGTGCCAGCAGCGTAGGTCGGACAGGGGCGAGCGAGCAGTACTTC. The whole variable domain, remainder taken from reference TRBV9 and TRBJ2-7, is DSGVTQTPKHLITATGQRVTLRCSPRSGDLSVYWYQQSLDQGLQFLIQYYNGEERAKGNILERFSAQQFPDLHSELNLSSLELGDSALYFCASSVGRTGASEQYFGPGTRLTVT.

The chain joins TRBV2 to TRBJ2-3, with D possibly being TRBD2 (5 bases). Germline-derived CDR1 and CDR2 are SNHLY and FYNNEI. The CDR3 has 12 residues. V was trimmed by 5 bases and J by 6 bases, leaving 9 bases between them. The CDR3 sequence is CASSWGVDTQYF. The CDR3 DNA reads TGTGCCAGCAGTTGGGGAGTTGATACGCAGTATTTT.

The V call is TRBV11-2, the J call TRBJ2-2; 7 bases fit TRBD2. The CDR3 contains 15 residues. After removal of 8 bases from V and 7 bases from J, the junction contained 13 bases not matched to a gene. The V gene's germline CDR1 is SGHAT and CDR2 FQNNGV. The chain's CDR3 is CASVSLAGVVGELFF. The DNA for the CDR3 is TGTGCCAGCGTTTCCCTTGCGGGAGTCGTCGGGGAGCTGTTTTTT.

J is TRBJ1-2 and V is TRBV19, with unresolved D. Germline values: CDR1 LNHDA, CDR2 SQIVND (reference sequence). The CDR3 totals 14 residues. The V end lost 3 bases, the J end lost 7 bases, and 15 bases lay between the germline ends. The CDR3, as DNA: TGTGCCAGTAGTATTGGGCAGAGCCCCTCTGGCTACACCTTC. Its translation: CASSIGQSPSGYTF. Looking up the rest from reference TRBV19 and TRBJ1-2 gives the full variable domain: DGGITQSPKYLFRKEGQNVTLSCEQNLNHDAMYWYRQDPGQGLRLIYYSQIVNDFQKGDIAEGYSVSREKKESFPLTVTSAQKNPTAFYLCASSIGQSPSGYTFGSGTRLTVV.

The J gene is TRBJ2-6, the V gene TRBV5-1; D ambiguous. The length of the CDR3 is 16 residues. V lost 0 bases and J lost 2, with 9 bases in between. Germline values: CDR1 SGHRS, CDR2 YFSETQ. CDR3 sequence (DNA): TGCGCCAGCAGCTTGGACGTGAGAACTGGGGCCAACGTCCTGACTTTC. As protein: CASSLDVRTGANVLTF.

This clone was seen a few times. This chain links TRBV12-3 or TRBV12-4 with TRBJ2-3; TRBD2 agrees at 10 bases. The CDR3 loop spans 13 amino acids. V dropped 11 bases and J dropped 2; count of bases not matched to a gene: 4. Written as DNA, the CDR3 is TGTGCCGGAGCGGGGGGGACCACAGATACGCAGTATTTT. Protein sequence: CAGAGGTTDTQYF.

The chain joins TRBV5-6 to TRBJ1-5; D gene unclear. Trimming stripped 2 bases from V and 4 bases from J, with 4 bases between. CDR1 SGHDT and CDR2 YYEEEE come from the germline V gene. This CDR3 is built from 12 residues. DNA of the CDR3: TGTGCCAGCAGCTTCACTAATCAGCCCCAGCATTTT. It encodes CASSFTNQPQHF.

A few counts support this clone. This chain connects TRBV4-2 to TRBJ2-7; 12 nucleotides align to TRBD2. Looked up from germline, CDR1 is LGHNA and CDR2 is YNFKEQ. V lost 4 bases, J lost 7 bases, and 14 bases stayed unmatched. This CDR3 is built from 17 residues. The CDR3, as DNA: TGTGCCAGCAGCCGCCGCCTCGAGACTAGCGGGGGCAGGGAGCAGTACTTC. Translating it yields CASSRRLETSGGREQYF.

The chain recombines TRBV24-1 with TRBJ2-3, with 7 bases matching TRBD2. The V gene end was trimmed by 0 bases and the J gene end by 0 bases; junction bases not matched to a gene: 5. Per germline, CDR1 KGHDR and CDR2 SFDVKD. The CDR3 length is 17 residues. The CDR3 DNA reads TGTGCCACCAGTGATTTGCCCGTAGCGGGTAGCACAGATACGCAGTATTTT. Translated, it gives CATSDLPVAGSTDTQYF.

In nucleotides, the CDR3 is TGTGCCAGCAGCTTGGGCGGGGACTCCTACGAGCAGTACTTC. Amino acid sequence: CASSLGGDSYEQYF. This chain connects TRBV5-6 to TRBJ2-7; a possible D gene is TRBD2 (6 bases). Germline V gene data show CDR1 as SGHDT and CDR2 as YYEEEE. Trimming left V 0 bases short and J 0 bases short, with 7 bases between. CDR3 length equals 14 residues.

This chain connects TRBV10-3 to TRBJ2-2; 9 bases agree with TRBD2. The germline CDR1 and CDR2 sequences are ENHRY and SYGVKD. CDR3 size: 16 residues. V lost 2 bases and J lost 5; bases outside the gene matches: 6. The CDR3 spells CAISEGSGSWTGELFF. CDR3 sequence (DNA): TGTGCCATCAGTGAGGGTAGCGGGAGTTGGACCGGGGAGCTGTTTTTT.